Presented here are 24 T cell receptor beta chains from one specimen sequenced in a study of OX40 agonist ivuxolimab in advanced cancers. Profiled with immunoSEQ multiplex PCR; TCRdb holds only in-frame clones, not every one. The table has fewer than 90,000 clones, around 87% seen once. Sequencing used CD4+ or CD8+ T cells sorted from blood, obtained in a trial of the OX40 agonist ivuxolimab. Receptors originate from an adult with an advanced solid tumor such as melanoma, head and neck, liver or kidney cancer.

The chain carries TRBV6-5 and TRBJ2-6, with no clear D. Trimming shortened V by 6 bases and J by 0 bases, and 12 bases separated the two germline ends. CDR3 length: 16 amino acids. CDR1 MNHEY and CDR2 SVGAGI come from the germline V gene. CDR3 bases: TGTGCCAGCAGCTACGGATGGGGCTCTGGGGCCAACGTCCTGACTTTC. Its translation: CASSYGWGSGANVLTF.

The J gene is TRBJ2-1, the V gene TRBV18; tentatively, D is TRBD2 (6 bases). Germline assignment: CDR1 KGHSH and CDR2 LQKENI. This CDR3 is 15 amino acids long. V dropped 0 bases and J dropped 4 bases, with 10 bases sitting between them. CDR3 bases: TGTGCCAGCTCACCACCGGGACTCGCTTACAATGAGCAGTTCTTC. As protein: CASSPPGLAYNEQFF.

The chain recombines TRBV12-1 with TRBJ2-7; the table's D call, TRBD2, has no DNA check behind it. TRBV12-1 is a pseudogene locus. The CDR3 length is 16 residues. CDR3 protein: CASSTTSTHRPPEQYF. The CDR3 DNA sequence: TGTGCCAGCAGCACGACTAGCACCCATAGGCCTCCCGAGCAGTACTTC.

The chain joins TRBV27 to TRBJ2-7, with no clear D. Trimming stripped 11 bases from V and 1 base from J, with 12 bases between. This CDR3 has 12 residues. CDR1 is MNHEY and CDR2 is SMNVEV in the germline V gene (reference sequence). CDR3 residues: CAVGSSSYEQYF. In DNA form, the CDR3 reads TGTGCCGTTGGCAGCTCATCCTACGAGCAGTACTTC.

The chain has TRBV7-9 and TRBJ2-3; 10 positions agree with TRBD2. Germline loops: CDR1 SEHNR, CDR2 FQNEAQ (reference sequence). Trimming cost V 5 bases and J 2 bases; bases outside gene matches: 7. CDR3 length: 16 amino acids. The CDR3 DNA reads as TGTGCCAGCAGCGCTGCGACTAGCGGGTACACAGATACGCAGTATTTT. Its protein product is CASSAATSGYTDTQYF.

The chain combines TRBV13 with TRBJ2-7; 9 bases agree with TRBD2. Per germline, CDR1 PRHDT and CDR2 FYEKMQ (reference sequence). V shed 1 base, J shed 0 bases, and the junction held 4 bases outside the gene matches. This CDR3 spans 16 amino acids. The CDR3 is CASSLETSGLSYEQYF. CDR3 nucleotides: TGTGCCAGCAGCTTAGAGACTAGCGGTCTCTCCTACGAGCAGTACTTC.

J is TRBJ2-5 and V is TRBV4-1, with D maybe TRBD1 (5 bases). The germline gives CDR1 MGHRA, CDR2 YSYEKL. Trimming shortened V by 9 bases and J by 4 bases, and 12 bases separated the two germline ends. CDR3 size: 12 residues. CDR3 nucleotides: TGCGCCAGTGCCAGGGTGGGAGAGACCCAGTACTTC. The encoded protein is CASARVGETQYF.

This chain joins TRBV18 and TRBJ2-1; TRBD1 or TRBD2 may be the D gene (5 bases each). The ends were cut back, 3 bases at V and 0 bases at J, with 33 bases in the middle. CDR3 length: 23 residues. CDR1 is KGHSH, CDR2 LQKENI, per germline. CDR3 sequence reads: CASSPYYPGTQLSSPSSYNEQFF. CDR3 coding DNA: TGTGCCAGCTCACCCTACTACCCCGGGACCCAGCTATCCTCGCCGAGCTCCTACAATGAGCAGTTCTTC. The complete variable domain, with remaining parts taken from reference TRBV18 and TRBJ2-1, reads NAGVMQNPRHLVRRRGQEARLRCSPMKGHSHVYWYRQLPEEGLKFMVYLQKENIIDESGMPKERFSAEFPKEGPSILRIQQVVRGDSAAYFCASSPYYPGTQLSSPSSYNEQFFGPGTRLTVL.

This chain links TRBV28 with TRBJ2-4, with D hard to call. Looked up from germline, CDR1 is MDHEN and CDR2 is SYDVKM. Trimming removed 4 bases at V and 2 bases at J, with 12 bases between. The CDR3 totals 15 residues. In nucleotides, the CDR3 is TGTGCCAGCAGTTCCCCCCAAACGCCCAAAAACATTCAGTACTTC. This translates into CASSSPQTPKNIQYF.

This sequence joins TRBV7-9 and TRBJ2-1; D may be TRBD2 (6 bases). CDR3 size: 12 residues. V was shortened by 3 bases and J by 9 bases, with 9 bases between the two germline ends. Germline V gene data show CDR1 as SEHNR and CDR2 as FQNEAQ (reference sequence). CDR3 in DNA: TGTGCCAGCAGCTTCTCCGGGGGTGAGCAGTTCTTC. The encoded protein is CASSFSGGEQFF.

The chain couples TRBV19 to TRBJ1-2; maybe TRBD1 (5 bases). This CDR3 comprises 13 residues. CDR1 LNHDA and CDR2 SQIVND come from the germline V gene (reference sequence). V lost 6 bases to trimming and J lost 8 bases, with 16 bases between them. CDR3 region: CASRTQDHSGYTF. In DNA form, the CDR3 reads TGTGCCAGTAGAACACAGGACCACTCGGGCTACACCTTC.

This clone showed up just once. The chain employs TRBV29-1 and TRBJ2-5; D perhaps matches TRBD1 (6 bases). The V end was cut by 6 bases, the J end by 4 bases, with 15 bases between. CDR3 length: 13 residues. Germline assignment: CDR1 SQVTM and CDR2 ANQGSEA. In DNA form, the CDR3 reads TGCAGCGTAATTCAGGGGAACGGAGAGACCCAGTACTTC. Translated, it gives CSVIQGNGETQYF. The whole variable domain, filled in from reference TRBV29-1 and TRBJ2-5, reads SAVISQKPSRDICQRGTSLTIQCQVDSQVTMMFWYRQQPGQSLTLIATANQGSEATYESGFVIDKFPISRPNLTFSTLTVSNMSPEDSSIYLCSVIQGNGETQYFGPGTRLLVL.

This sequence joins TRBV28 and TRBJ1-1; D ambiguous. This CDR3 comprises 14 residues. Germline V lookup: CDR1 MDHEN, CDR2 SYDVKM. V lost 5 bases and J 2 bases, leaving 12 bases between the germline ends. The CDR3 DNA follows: TGTGCCAGCAGTCGGTATGTCAGAAACACTGAAGCTTTCTTT. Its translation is CASSRYVRNTEAFF.

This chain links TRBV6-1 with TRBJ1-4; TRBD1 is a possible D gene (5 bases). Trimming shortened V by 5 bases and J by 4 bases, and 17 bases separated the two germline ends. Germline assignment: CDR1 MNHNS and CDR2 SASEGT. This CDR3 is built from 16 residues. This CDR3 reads CASSKDSGGNNEKLFF. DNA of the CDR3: TGTGCCAGCAGTAAAGACAGTGGGGGGAATAATGAAAAACTGTTTTTT.

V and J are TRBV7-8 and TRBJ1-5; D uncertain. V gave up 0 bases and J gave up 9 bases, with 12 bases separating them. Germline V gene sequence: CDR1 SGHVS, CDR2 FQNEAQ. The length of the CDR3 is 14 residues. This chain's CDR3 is CASSLAGSDSPQHF. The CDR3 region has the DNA TGTGCCAGCAGCTTAGCGGGCAGCGATTCGCCCCAGCATTTT.

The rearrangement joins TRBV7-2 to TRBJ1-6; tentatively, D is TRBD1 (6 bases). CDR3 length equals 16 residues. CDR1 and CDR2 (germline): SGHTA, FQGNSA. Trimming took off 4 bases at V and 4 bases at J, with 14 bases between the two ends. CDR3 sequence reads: CASSSRQATYNSPLHF. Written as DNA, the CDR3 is TGTGCCAGCAGCTCGAGACAGGCTACGTATAATTCACCCCTCCACTTT.

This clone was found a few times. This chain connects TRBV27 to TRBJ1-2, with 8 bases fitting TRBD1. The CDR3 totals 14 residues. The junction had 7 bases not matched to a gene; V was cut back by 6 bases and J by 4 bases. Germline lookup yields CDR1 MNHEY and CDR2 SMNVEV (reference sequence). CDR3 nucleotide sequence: TGTGCCAGCAGGCTGACGGACAGGGCCTATGGCTACACCTTC. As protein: CASRLTDRAYGYTF.

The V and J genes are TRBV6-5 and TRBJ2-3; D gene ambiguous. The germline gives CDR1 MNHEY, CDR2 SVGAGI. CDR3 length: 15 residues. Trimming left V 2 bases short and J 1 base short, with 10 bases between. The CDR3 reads CASSYAAAGTDTQYF. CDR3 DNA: TGTGCCAGCAGTTACGCGGCGGCAGGCACAGATACGCAGTATTTT.

The CDR3 DNA is TGTGCCAGCTCTAGCGGGAACTTCAAAAACATTCAGTACTTC. Amino acids: CASSSGNFKNIQYF. V usage is TRBV2 and J usage is TRBJ2-4, with 9 bases that match TRBD2. Germline CDR1 reads SNHLY; CDR2 reads FYNNEI. The CDR3 is made up of 14 amino acids. V lost 8 bases to trimming and J lost 3 bases; unmatched junction nucleotides: 5.

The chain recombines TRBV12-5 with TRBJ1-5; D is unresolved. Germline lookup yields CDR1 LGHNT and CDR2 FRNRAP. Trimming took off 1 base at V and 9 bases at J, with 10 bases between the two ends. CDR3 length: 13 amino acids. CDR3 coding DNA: TGTGCTAGTGGTTTGGCCCTCGGAGTGCCCCAGCATTTT. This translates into CASGLALGVPQHF.

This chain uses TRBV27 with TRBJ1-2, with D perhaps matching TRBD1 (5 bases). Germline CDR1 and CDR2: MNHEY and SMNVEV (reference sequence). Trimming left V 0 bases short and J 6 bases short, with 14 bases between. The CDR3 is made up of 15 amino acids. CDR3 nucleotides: TGTGCCAGCAGTTTATCGGTCGGGGCATTGGATGGCTACACCTTC. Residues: CASSLSVGALDGYTF.

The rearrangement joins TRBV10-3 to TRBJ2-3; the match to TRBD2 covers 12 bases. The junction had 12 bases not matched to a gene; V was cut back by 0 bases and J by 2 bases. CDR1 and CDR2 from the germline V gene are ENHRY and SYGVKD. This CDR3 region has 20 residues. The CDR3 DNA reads TGTGCCATCAGTGAGTCGTTGTCGGGACTAGCGGGCACCGTCACAGATACGCAGTATTTT. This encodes CAISESLSGLAGTVTDTQYF.

As DNA, the CDR3 is TGTGCCAGCTCTTCTAATCGACAGGGATCCTACAATGAGCAGTTCTTC. Translated, it gives CASSSNRQGSYNEQFF. This chain connects TRBV18 to TRBJ2-1; 7 bases map to TRBD1. The CDR3 runs 16 residues. The V gene's germline CDR1 is KGHSH and CDR2 LQKENI. The V segment lost 6 bases and the J segment 1 base; nucleotides outside the gene matches: 9.

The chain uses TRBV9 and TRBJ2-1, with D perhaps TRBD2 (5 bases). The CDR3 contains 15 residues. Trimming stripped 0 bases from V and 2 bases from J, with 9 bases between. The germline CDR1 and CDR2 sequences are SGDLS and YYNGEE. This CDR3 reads CASSVDRGTYNEQFF. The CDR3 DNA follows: TGTGCCAGCAGCGTAGACCGGGGAACCTACAATGAGCAGTTCTTC.